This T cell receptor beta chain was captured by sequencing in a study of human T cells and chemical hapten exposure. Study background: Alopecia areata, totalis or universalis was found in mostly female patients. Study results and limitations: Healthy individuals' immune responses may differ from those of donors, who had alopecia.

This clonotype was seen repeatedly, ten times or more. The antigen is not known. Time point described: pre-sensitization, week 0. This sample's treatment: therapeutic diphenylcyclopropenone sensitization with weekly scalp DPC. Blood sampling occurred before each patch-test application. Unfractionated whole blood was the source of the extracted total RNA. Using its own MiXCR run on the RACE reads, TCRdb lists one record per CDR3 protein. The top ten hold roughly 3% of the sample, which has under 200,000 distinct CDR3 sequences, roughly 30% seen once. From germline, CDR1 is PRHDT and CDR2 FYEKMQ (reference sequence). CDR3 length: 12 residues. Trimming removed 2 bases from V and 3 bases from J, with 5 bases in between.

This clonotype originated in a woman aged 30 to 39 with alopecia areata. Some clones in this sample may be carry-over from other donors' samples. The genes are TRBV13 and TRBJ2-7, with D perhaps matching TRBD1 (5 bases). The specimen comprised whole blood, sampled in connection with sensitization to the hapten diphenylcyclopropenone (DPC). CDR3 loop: CASSLRGYEQYF. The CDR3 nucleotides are TGTGCCAGCAGCTTAAGGGGCTACGAGCAGTACTTC.